This is a list of T cell receptor beta chains from one sample in a study of blood T cell repertoires in COVID-19. Libraries were prepared by immunoSEQ multiplex PCR; TCRdb keeps only in-frame clonotypes and omits some of them. Of a few hundred thousand clones listed, roughly 87% were seen once; the top ten hold 0.75% to 1%. Sequencing was performed on PBMCs or T cells enriched from blood (not recorded which). These receptors all come from a woman aged 25 to 39 who had recovered from COVID-19. Each CDR3 is given with its conserved first and last residue. Expanded clones get a size class; other rows say once, few or many, or leave the size out.

clone size	V gene	CDR3 length	J gene	CDR3 protein
-	TRBV10-3	16	TRBJ1-1	CAISERLQGADTEAFF
few	TRBV9	14	TRBJ1-4	CASSTRGGGEKLFF
-	TRBV28	17	TRBJ2-1	CASSLWASESSYNEQFF
once	TRBV6-5	13	TRBJ1-2	CASSYRGGYGYTF
-	TRBV27	16	TRBJ2-7	CASSSGGTARTYEQYF
-	TRBV12-3/TRBV12-4	13	TRBJ1-5	CASRPRRDQPQHF
-	TRBV3-1/TRBV3-2	11	TRBJ2-3	CASSQLATQYF
-	TRBV7-8	14	TRBJ2-7	CASSLSDRADEQYF
-	TRBV6-5	14	TRBJ1-5	CASSYTGARQPQHF
-	TRBV5-1	17	TRBJ2-2	CASSVRSSGGNTGELFF
-	TRBV2	16	TRBJ2-1	CASRVRGSGGYNEQFF